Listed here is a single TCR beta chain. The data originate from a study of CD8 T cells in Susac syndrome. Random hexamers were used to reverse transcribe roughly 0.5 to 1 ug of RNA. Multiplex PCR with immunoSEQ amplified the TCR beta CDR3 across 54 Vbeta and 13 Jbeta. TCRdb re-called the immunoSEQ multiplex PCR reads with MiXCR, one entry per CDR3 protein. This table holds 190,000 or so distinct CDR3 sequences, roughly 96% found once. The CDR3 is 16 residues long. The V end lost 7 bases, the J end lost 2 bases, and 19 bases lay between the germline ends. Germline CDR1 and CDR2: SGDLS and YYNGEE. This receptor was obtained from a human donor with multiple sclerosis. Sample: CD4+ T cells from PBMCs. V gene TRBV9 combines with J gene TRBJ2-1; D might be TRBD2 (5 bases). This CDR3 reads CASSFGGRGTYNEQFF. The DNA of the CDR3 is TGTGCCAGCTCCTTCGGAGGCCGCGGCACCTACAATGAGCAGTTCTTC.